This TCR beta chain appears in the sequencing data of a study of cytomegalovirus exposure and HLA in healthy donors. Remarks on this clone: The antigen is not known.

The length of the CDR3 is 15 residues. Trimming took 2 bases from V and 4 from J, leaving 11 bases between them. Germline values: CDR1 MNHNY, CDR2 SVGAGI (reference sequence). Researchers ran the PCR with 60 Vbeta and 13 Jbeta primers. Original data processing: Among the unique TCR beta chains that a later analysis counted, around 82 million in all, roughly 9.9 million were shared. Libraries were prepared by immunoSEQ multiplex PCR; TCRdb keeps only in-frame clonotypes and omits some of them. V and J calls plus clone size are reproduced from that table; the DNA served to infer D and trimming. This sample's table has approximately 140,000 clones. Study-level findings and limits: Earlier analysis yielded a pattern in which most TCR beta V segments were productive about 87% or about 30% of the time. It was shown in a later analysis that HLA-associated TCR beta chains were more clonally expanded than other, equally common chains.

This sequence joins TRBV6-6 and TRBJ1-4; D is possibly TRBD1 (6 bases). This clonotype originated in a woman aged 50 to 60 in good health and CMV-seronegative. The material sequenced was PBMCs. The CDR3 nucleotides are TGTGCCAGCAGTTACGACCGGGACATTAATGAAAAACTGTTTTTT. This gives the protein CASSYDRDINEKLFF.